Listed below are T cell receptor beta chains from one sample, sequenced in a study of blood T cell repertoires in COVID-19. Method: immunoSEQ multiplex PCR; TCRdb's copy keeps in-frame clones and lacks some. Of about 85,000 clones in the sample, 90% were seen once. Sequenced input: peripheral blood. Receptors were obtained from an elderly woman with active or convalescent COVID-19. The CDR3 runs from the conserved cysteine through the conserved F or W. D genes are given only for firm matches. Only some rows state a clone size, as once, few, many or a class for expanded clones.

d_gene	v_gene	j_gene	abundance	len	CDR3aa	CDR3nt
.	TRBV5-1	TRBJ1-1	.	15	CASSLAAGVDTEAFF	TGCGCCAGCAGCTTGGCCGCAGGGGTGGACACTGAAGCTTTCTTT
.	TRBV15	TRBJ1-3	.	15	CATSREGGTGNTIYF	TGTGCCACCAGCAGAGAGGGGGGGACTGGAAACACCATATATTTT
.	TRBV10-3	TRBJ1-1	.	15	CAISEAQSMNTEAFF	TGTGCCATCAGTGAAGCGCAGAGCATGAACACTGAAGCTTTCTTT
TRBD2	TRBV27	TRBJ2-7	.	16	CASSPTLAGGPYEQYF	TGTGCCAGCAGTCCCACCCTAGCGGGAGGTCCCTACGAGCAGTACTTC
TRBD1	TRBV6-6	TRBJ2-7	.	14	CASDRGDRGNEQYF	TGTGCCAGCGATCGTGGGGACAGGGGTAACGAGCAGTACTTC
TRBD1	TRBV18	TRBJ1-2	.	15	CASSPSDREGYGYTF	TGTGCCAGCTCACCCTCGGACAGGGAAGGCTATGGCTACACCTTC
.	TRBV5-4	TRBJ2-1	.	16	CASSSGSTYGSNEQFF	TGTGCCAGCAGCTCGGGATCAACTTACGGGTCCAATGAGCAGTTCTTC
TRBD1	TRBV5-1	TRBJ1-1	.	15	CASSLVTGGGSEAFF	TGCGCCAGCAGCTTGGTTACAGGGGGAGGCTCTGAAGCTTTCTTT
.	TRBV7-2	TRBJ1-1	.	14	CASSPRELWGGAFF	TGTGCCAGCAGCCCAAGGGAGCTGTGGGGGGGAGCTTTCTTT
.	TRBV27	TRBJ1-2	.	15	CASSLRRGGNYGYTF	TGTGCCAGCAGTTTAAGGCGGGGGGGAAACTATGGCTACACCTTC
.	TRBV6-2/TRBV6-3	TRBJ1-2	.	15	CASSYSGLQFYGYTF	TGTGCCAGCAGTTACTCGGGACTGCAGTTCTATGGCTACACCTTC
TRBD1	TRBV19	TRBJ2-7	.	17	CASSSQKRPGQGIEQYF	TGTGCCAGTAGTTCCCAGAAACGTCCGGGACAGGGGATCGAGCAGTACTTC
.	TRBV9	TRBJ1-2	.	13	CASSVMADYGYTF	TGTGCCAGCAGCGTAATGGCAGACTATGGCTACACCTTC
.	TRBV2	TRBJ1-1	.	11	CASSVSGAAFF	TGTGCCAGCAGTGTATCAGGGGCGGCTTTCTTT
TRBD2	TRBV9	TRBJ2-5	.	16	CASSVGIAGVEETQYF	TGTGCCAGCAGCGTAGGTATAGCGGGAGTTGAAGAGACCCAGTACTTC
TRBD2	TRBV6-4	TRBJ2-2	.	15	CASSLAGANTGELFF	TGTGCCAGCAGCCTAGCGGGAGCGAACACCGGGGAGCTGTTTTTT
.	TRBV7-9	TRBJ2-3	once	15	CASSLRSSSTDTQYF	TGTGCCAGCAGCTTACGTAGTTCTAGCACAGATACGCAGTATTTT
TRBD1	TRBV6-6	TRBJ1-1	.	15	CASSYMQGGNTEAFF	TGTGCCAGCAGTTACATGCAGGGGGGAAACACTGAAGCTTTCTTT
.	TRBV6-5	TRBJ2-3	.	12	CASRERADTQYF	TGTGCCAGCAGGGAGAGGGCAGATACGCAGTATTTT
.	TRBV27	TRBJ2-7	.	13	CATQRIGGYEQYF	TGTGCCACCCAAAGGATCGGGGGCTACGAGCAGTACTTC
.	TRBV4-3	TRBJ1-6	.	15	CASSQDGTPYSPLHF	TGCGCCAGCAGCCAAGATGGGACACCTTATTCACCCCTCCACTTT
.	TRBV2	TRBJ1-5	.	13	CASTDSIYQPQHF	TGTGCCAGCACAGACAGCATATATCAGCCCCAGCATTTT
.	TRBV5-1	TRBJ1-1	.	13	CASSFAGYTEAFF	TGCGCCAGCAGCTTCGCCGGGTACACTGAAGCTTTCTTT
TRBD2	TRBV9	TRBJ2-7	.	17	CASSAYPRLAGGNEQYF	TGTGCCAGCAGCGCTTACCCCAGACTAGCAGGTGGGAACGAGCAGTACTTC
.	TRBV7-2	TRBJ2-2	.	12	CASSPRSGELFF	TGTGCCAGCAGCCCGAGATCCGGGGAGCTGTTTTTT
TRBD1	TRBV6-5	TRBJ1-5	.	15	CASSSRDRGNQPQHF	TGTGCCAGCAGTTCCCGGGACAGAGGCAATCAGCCCCAGCATTTT
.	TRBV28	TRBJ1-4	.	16	CASSEPGLLNVEKLFF	TGTGCCAGCAGTGAACCGGGACTCCTTAATGTGGAAAAACTGTTTTTT
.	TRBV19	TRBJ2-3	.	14	CASSMGRGSDTQYF	TGTGCCAGTAGTATGGGAAGGGGCTCAGATACGCAGTATTTT
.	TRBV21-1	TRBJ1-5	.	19	CASSPWALGVPGRNQPQHF	TGTGCCAGCAGCCCGTGGGCCCTTGGCGTGCCAGGGAGGAATCAGCCCCAGCATTTT
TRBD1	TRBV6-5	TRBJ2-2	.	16	CASSYSGTENTGELFF	TGTGCCAGCAGTTACTCAGGGACAGAGAACACCGGGGAGCTGTTTTTT
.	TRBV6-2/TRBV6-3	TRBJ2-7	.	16	CASSYLPGLPTYEQYF	TGTGCCAGCAGTTATCTCCCGGGACTCCCTACCTACGAGCAGTACTTC
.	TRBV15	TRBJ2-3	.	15	CATSRGAGFTDTQYF	TGTGCCACCAGCAGAGGGGCAGGGTTCACAGATACGCAGTATTTT
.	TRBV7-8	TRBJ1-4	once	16	CASSLPGATTNEKLFF	TGTGCCAGCAGCTTACCGGGAGCTACAACTAATGAAAAACTGTTTTTT
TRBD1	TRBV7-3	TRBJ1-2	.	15	CASSLPEQGNDGYTF	TGTGCCAGCAGCTTGCCCGAACAGGGGAATGATGGCTACACCTTC
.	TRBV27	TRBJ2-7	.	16	CASSLLGRTTSYEQYF	TGTGCCAGCAGTCTTTTGGGGCGGACGACATCCTACGAGCAGTACTTC